A single sample gave rise to the 29 T cell receptor beta chains below, sequenced in a study of graft-versus-host responses after intestinal transplantation. Antigens of these TCRs are unknown. Profiled with immunoSEQ multiplex PCR; TCRdb holds only in-frame clones, not every one. Of over 100,000 clones in the sample, 85% to 95% were seen once. The sequenced sample was unstimulated CD8+ T cells sorted from spleen or lymph node cells, obtained before intestinal transplant. The source is a human donor who received an intestinal transplant.

This clone was seen more than once but under ten times. V is TRBV5-4 and J is TRBJ1-3, with D possibly being TRBD1 (5 bases). V lost 4 bases to trimming and J lost 0 bases, with 8 bases between them. The V gene's germline CDR1 is SGHNT and CDR2 YYREEE (reference sequence). This CDR3 spans 14 amino acids. CDR3: CASSTGTSGNTIYF. The CDR3 DNA reads as TGTGCCAGCAGCACTGGGACCTCTGGAAACACCATATATTTT.

The J gene is TRBJ1-2, the V gene TRBV18; possibly TRBD1 for D (5 bases). Germline V CDR1 and CDR2: KGHSH, LQKENI. This CDR3 contains 14 residues. V shed 2 bases and J shed 10 bases, with 17 bases lying between them. CDR3 protein: CASSPELGQGLYTF. In DNA form, the CDR3 reads TGTGCCAGCTCACCAGAATTGGGCCAGGGCCTCTACACCTTC.

The rearrangement links TRBV27 to TRBJ1-4, with 7 bases identical to TRBD1. The CDR3 loop spans 16 amino acids. Germline V gene data show CDR1 as MNHEY and CDR2 as SMNVEV (reference sequence). Trimming removed 0 bases from V and 6 bases from J; junction bases left unmatched: 7. CDR3 protein: CASSLSDRDRHEKLFF. The CDR3 nucleotides read TGTGCCAGCAGTTTATCGGACCGGGACAGACATGAAAAACTGTTTTTT.

As for this clone: An end of the junction differs from the germline gene, which may be a read error. The rearrangement links TRBV4-3 to TRBJ2-1; TRBD2 aligns across 7 bases. The germline CDR1 and CDR2 sequences are LGHNA and YSLEER. The length of the CDR3 is 13 residues. The CDR3: CASSPGLSNERFF. Here the CDR3 DNA reads TGCGCCAGCAGCCCGGGACTAAGCAATGAGCGGTTCTTC.

The genes are TRBV6-5 and TRBJ1-1, with D unclear. The CDR3 has 12 amino acids. Per germline, CDR1 MNHEY and CDR2 SVGAGI. V was clipped by 2 bases and J by 4 bases, with 5 bases between them. The CDR3 DNA sequence: TGTGCCAGCAGTTACGGACTCACTGAAGCTTTCTTT. Translated: CASSYGLTEAFF.

This chain uses TRBV7-8 with TRBJ2-7; TRBD2 matches at 7 bases. The J segment lost 1 base and the V segment lost 0 bases, leaving 9 bases of the junction unmatched. The germline V gene encodes CDR1 SGHVS and CDR2 FQNEAQ. This CDR3 contains 17 residues. The CDR3 protein is CASSLAHMGLLSYEQYF. In nucleotides, the CDR3 is TGTGCCAGCAGCTTAGCGCACATGGGACTACTATCCTACGAGCAGTACTTC.

J is TRBJ2-3 and V is TRBV5-4; D is uncertain. Trimming pared 0 bases from V and 7 bases from J, leaving 3 bases between. This CDR3 region has 11 residues. The germline CDR1 and CDR2 sequences are SGHNT and YYREEE (reference sequence). The CDR3 DNA is TGTGCCAGCAGCTTGGAAAATACGCAGTATTTT. Protein: CASSLENTQYF.

V is TRBV30 and J is TRBJ2-1; 12 bases are a match to TRBD2. V was clipped by 0 bases and J by 5 bases; unmatched bases: 2. Germline V lookup: CDR1 GTSNPN, CDR2 SVGIG (reference sequence). The CDR3 length is 15 residues. The CDR3 loop reads CAWSVLAGGHNEQFF. For the CDR3, the DNA is TGTGCCTGGAGTGTACTAGCGGGAGGACACAATGAGCAGTTCTTC.

The chain uses TRBV28 and TRBJ1-1; D gene unclear. The germline V and J ends were trimmed by 6 bases and 1 base, with 6 bases remaining between them. Germline V gives CDR1 MDHEN, CDR2 SYDVKM. This CDR3 region has 12 residues. The CDR3 DNA follows: TGTGCCAGCAGCGTGACGAACACTGAAGCTTTCTTT. Residues: CASSVTNTEAFF.

V is TRBV7-8 and J is TRBJ1-5, with D tentatively TRBD1 (5 bases). Germline V gene sequence: CDR1 SGHVS, CDR2 FQNEAQ. V was clipped by 1 base and J by 9 bases, with 13 bases between them. The CDR3 is 14 residues long. CDR3 sequence reads: CASSLGAGKVPQHF. CDR3 nucleotides: TGTGCCAGCAGCTTAGGCGCAGGGAAGGTGCCCCAGCATTTT.

This clone was observed once. V usage is TRBV27 and J usage is TRBJ2-7; the match to TRBD1 covers 9 bases. Trimming removed 7 bases from V and 1 base from J; junction bases left unmatched: 5. Germline V lookup: CDR1 MNHEY, CDR2 SMNVEV (reference sequence). The CDR3 has 14 residues. CDR3 bases: TGTGCCAGCACCCCCGGGACAGGGTCCTACGAGCAGTACTTC. It codes for CASTPGTGSYEQYF.

The chain recombines TRBV28 with TRBJ1-2; D is uncertain. This CDR3 has 14 amino acids. V dropped 5 bases and J dropped 2 bases, with 12 bases sitting between them. Germline V gives CDR1 MDHEN, CDR2 SYDVKM. The CDR3 region is CASSPPEDNYGYTF. Written as DNA, the CDR3 is TGTGCCAGCAGTCCCCCCGAAGACAACTATGGCTACACCTTC.

The CDR3 DNA sequence: TGTGCCATCAGTGATACTGGGACAGGGGTGCTTGGCTACACCTTC. Its translation is CAISDTGTGVLGYTF. This rearrangement joins TRBV10-3 to TRBJ1-2; 10 nucleotides line up with TRBD1. The germline V gene encodes CDR1 ENHRY and CDR2 SYGVKD. This CDR3 is built from 15 residues. Trimming at V came to 3 bases and at J to 7 bases, leaving 8 bases not matched to a gene.

The chain carries TRBV9 and TRBJ1-1; D call uncertain. V was clipped by 0 bases and J by 0 bases, with 6 bases between them. Per germline, CDR1 SGDLS and CDR2 YYNGEE. The length of the CDR3 is 14 residues. CDR3 sequence (DNA): TGTGCCAGCAGCGTAGGCCCGATGAACACTGAAGCTTTCTTT. Its protein product is CASSVGPMNTEAFF.

CDR3 nucleotides: TGTGCCAGCAGCTTAGTGGGGGACAGGATGAGTGGCTACACCTTC. Protein sequence: CASSLVGDRMSGYTF. The rearrangement joins TRBV7-2 to TRBJ1-2; 8 bases map to TRBD1. This CDR3 region has 15 residues. The germline CDR1 and CDR2 sequences are SGHTA and FQGNSA. Trimming removed 1 base from V and 7 bases from J; junction bases left unmatched: 8.

This chain connects TRBV5-1 to TRBJ1-4; D perhaps matches TRBD1 (6 bases). Germline CDR1 is SGHRS and CDR2 is YFSETQ. The CDR3 consists of 18 residues. V was pared by 1 base and J by 3 bases, with 19 bases between. CDR3: CASSLTPQGGESNEKLFF. In DNA form, the CDR3 reads TGCGCCAGCAGCTTGACCCCGCAAGGGGGTGAATCTAATGAAAAACTGTTTTTT.

The V gene is TRBV28, the J gene TRBJ2-5; D might be TRBD1 or TRBD2, each matching 5 bases. Germline values: CDR1 MDHEN, CDR2 SYDVKM. The CDR3 is made up of 14 amino acids. Deletions cut 6 bases from V and 5 bases from J, with 16 bases between. The CDR3 is CASRRGEGMETQYF. For the CDR3, the DNA is TGTGCCAGCAGAAGGGGCGAGGGGATGGAGACCCAGTACTTC. Full variable domain (rest looked up from reference TRBV28 and TRBJ2-5): DVKVTQSSRYLVKRTGEKVFLECVQDMDHENMFWYRQDPGLGLRLIYFSYDVKMKEKGDIPEGYSVSREKKERFSLILESASTNQTSMYLCASRRGEGMETQYFGPGTRLLVL.

This chain joins TRBV19 and TRBJ2-3, with 8 bases matching TRBD1. The trim removed 5 bases at V and 5 bases at J, leaving 6 bases unmatched. The CDR3 length is 14 residues. The V gene's germline CDR1 is LNHDA and CDR2 SQIVND (reference sequence). The CDR3 DNA sequence: TGTGCCAGTAGTCCGGGACAGGTGCGAGATACGCAGTATTTT. It yields the protein CASSPGQVRDTQYF.

The genes are TRBV28 and TRBJ2-7, with D perhaps assigned TRBD1 or TRBD2 (5 bases each). The CDR3 is 13 amino acids. Trimming cost V 6 bases and J 2 bases, with 11 bases left between them. CDR1 and CDR2 (germline): MDHEN, SYDVKM. In DNA, the CDR3 is TGTGCCAGCAGGCGAGGGACCGCCTACGAGCAGTACTTC. Protein: CASRRGTAYEQYF.

This clone was counted between two and nine times. The V gene is TRBV19, the J gene TRBJ1-3, with TRBD1 as a possible D gene (6 bases). This CDR3 has 14 amino acids. CDR1 is LNHDA, CDR2 SQIVND, per germline (reference sequence). Deletions cut 6 bases from V and 0 bases from J, with 9 bases between. CDR3 amino acids: CASSPTGSGNTIYF. CDR3 nucleotide sequence: TGTGCCAGTAGCCCGACAGGCTCTGGAAACACCATATATTTT.

This rearrangement joins TRBV28 to TRBJ2-1, with 8 bases identical to TRBD1. In germline, CDR1 is MDHEN, CDR2 SYDVKM. V lost 7 bases, J lost 6 bases, and 8 bases stayed unmatched. The CDR3 extends over 14 amino acids. The CDR3 here is CASTGQGRVNEQFF. The CDR3, as DNA: TGTGCCAGCACAGGACAGGGAAGGGTCAATGAGCAGTTCTTC.

V gene TRBV6-6 combines with J gene TRBJ2-5, with D perhaps matching TRBD1 (8 bases). There are 14 residues in the CDR3. V lost 6 bases and J 5 bases, leaving 16 bases between the germline ends. CDR1 and CDR2 (germline): MNHNY, SVGAGI (reference sequence). Here the CDR3 DNA reads TGTGCCAGCAGCCCACAGGGGGGGTGGGAGACCCAGTACTTC. Amino acid sequence: CASSPQGGWETQYF.

The V gene is TRBV6-5, the J gene TRBJ2-7, with a tentative D call TRBD2 (5 bases). With 2 bases removed from V and 5 bases from J, the gap between germline ends came to 10 bases. Germline loops: CDR1 MNHEY, CDR2 SVGAGI. CDR3 length: 13 amino acids. This chain's CDR3 is CASSYNEGDEQYF. The CDR3 coding sequence is TGTGCCAGCAGTTACAATGAGGGCGACGAGCAGTACTTC.

The rearrangement joins TRBV4-1 to TRBJ1-1; D remains unclear. The CDR3 totals 14 residues. Per the germline V gene, CDR1 is MGHRA and CDR2 is YSYEKL. The V and J ends lost 0 bases and 10 bases respectively, with 15 bases between them. The CDR3 loop is CASSQDRAVSPAFF. CDR3 bases: TGCGCCAGCAGCCAAGATAGAGCGGTATCTCCAGCTTTCTTT.

This chain links TRBV6-1 with TRBJ1-5; the D gene is possibly TRBD1 (6 bases). Trimming shortened V by 4 bases and J by 5 bases, and 18 bases separated the two germline ends. This CDR3 is built from 16 residues. Germline CDR1 and CDR2: MNHNS and SASEGT. CDR3 in amino acids: CASSARGRDTDQPQHF. The CDR3, as DNA: TGTGCCAGCAGTGCGCGTGGGCGGGACACTGATCAGCCCCAGCATTTT.

The chain uses TRBV5-5 and TRBJ1-2, with D tentatively TRBD1 (6 bases). CDR3 length: 18 amino acids. Germline CDR1 is SGHKS and CDR2 is YYEKEE (reference sequence). V lost 0 bases, J lost 3 bases, and 21 bases lay in between. CDR3 bases: TGTGCCAGCAGCTTGGCTAGGACAGTCGAGTCGTGGGACTATGGCTACACCTTC. It is translated as CASSLARTVESWDYGYTF.

The rearrangement uses TRBV9 and TRBJ2-7, with TRBD2 as a possible D gene (5 bases). The CDR3 is 14 residues long. CDR1 and CDR2 (germline): SGDLS, YYNGEE. V was pared by 4 bases and J by 4 bases, with 15 bases between. CDR3 nucleotide sequence: TGTGCCAGCAGCCCCGGACTGGGAGATTACGAGCAGTACTTC. It translates to CASSPGLGDYEQYF. Combining the CDR3 with reference TRBV9 and TRBJ2-7 gives the whole variable domain DSGVTQTPKHLITATGQRVTLRCSPRSGDLSVYWYQQSLDQGLQFLIQYYNGEERAKGNILERFSAQQFPDLHSELNLSSLELGDSALYFCASSPGLGDYEQYFGPGTRLTVT.

The CDR3 protein is CASSGVDYNEQFF. The CDR3 nucleotides are TGTGCCAGTAGCGGCGTCGACTACAATGAGCAGTTCTTC. The chain carries TRBV19 and TRBJ2-1; D gene ambiguous. V was shortened by 6 bases and J by 3 bases, with 9 bases between the two germline ends. Looked up from germline, CDR1 is LNHDA and CDR2 is SQIVND (reference sequence). CDR3 length equals 13 residues. The whole variable domain, filled in from reference TRBV19 and TRBJ2-1, reads DGGITQSPKYLFRKEGQNVTLSCEQNLNHDAMYWYRQDPGQGLRLIYYSQIVNDFQKGDIAEGYSVSREKKESFPLTVTSAQKNPTAFYLCASSGVDYNEQFFGPGTRLTVL.

The chain carries TRBV10-1 and TRBJ2-7; TRBD2 aligns across 7 bases. Trimming at V came to 6 bases and at J to 2 bases, leaving 4 bases not matched to a gene. From germline, CDR1 is WNHNN and CDR2 SYGVQD (reference sequence). The CDR3 loop spans 13 amino acids. The CDR3 DNA reads as TGCGCCAGCAGGAACCTAGCGGCCTACGAGCAGTACTTC. Translating it yields CASRNLAAYEQYF.